The 29 T cell receptor beta chains given below trace back to one sample, sequenced in a study of cytomegalovirus exposure and HLA in healthy donors (dated by TCRdb to 2016 to 2017). Libraries were constructed by the immunoSEQ multiplex PCR assay. For the multiplex PCR, a mixture combining 60 forward primers for TCR Vbeta segments and 13 reverse primers for TCR Jbeta segments was used. Imported from immuneACCESS, the table was reduced by TCRdb to in-frame sequences with V and J called. These copies leave out some clones; in studies compared against another copy, an unresolved V gene accounts for under half, and the cause of the remainder is not known. This sample comprises approximately 190,000 clones, around 87% of them detected only once. The top ten hold around 0.99% of the sample. Sequencing was performed on PBMCs. The source of these receptors is a boy aged 2 to 10 in good health and CMV-seronegative.

The chain uses TRBV2 and TRBJ2-1; no reliable D call. The CDR3 spans 11 residues. V lost 5 bases to trimming and J lost 9 bases, with 8 bases between them. Looked up from germline, CDR1 is SNHLY and CDR2 is FYNNEI. CDR3 nucleotide sequence: TGTGCCAGCAGTTTCAGGCTTGAGCAGTTCTTC. This encodes CASSFRLEQFF.

The V gene is TRBV2, the J gene TRBJ2-6; D is undetermined. Between the trimmed V and J ends, which lost 4 bases and 0 bases, there was a span of 4 bases. This CDR3 comprises 14 residues. Looked up from germline, CDR1 is SNHLY and CDR2 is FYNNEI. CDR3 in amino acids: CASSASSGANVLTF. The DNA for the CDR3 is TGTGCCAGCAGTGCTTCCTCTGGGGCCAACGTCCTGACTTTC.

The rearrangement links TRBV30 to TRBJ1-6; 7 nucleotides agree with TRBD1. This CDR3 has 11 residues. Trimming at V came to 5 bases and at J to 13 bases, leaving 5 bases not matched to a gene. Germline CDR1 reads GTSNPN; CDR2 reads SVGIG (reference sequence). CDR3 sequence reads: CAWGTGVPLHF. For the CDR3, the DNA is TGTGCCTGGGGTACAGGGGTTCCCCTCCACTTT.

This clone turned up a few times. The rearrangement uses TRBV2 and TRBJ2-7; TRBD2 might be the D (6 bases). The V and J ends lost 4 bases and 7 bases respectively, with 11 bases between them. CDR3 length: 12 amino acids. Looked up from germline, CDR1 is SNHLY and CDR2 is FYNNEI. The CDR3 DNA is TGTGCCAGCAGTGGGGACTCCTGGGAGCAGTACTTC. Its protein is CASSGDSWEQYF. Looking up the rest from reference TRBV2 and TRBJ2-7 gives the full variable domain: EPEVTQTPSHQVTQMGQEVILRCVPISNHLYFYWYRQILGQKVEFLVSFYNNEISEKSEIFDDQFSVERPDGSNFTLKIRSTKLEDSAMYFCASSGDSWEQYFGPGTRLTVT.

This chain links TRBV9 with TRBJ2-1; TRBD1 agrees at 12 bases. Germline V gene sequence: CDR1 SGDLS, CDR2 YYNGEE. The V segment lost 6 bases and the J segment 2 bases; nucleotides outside the gene matches: 6. This CDR3 contains 16 residues. Here the CDR3 reads CASTRDRGLTYNEQFF. DNA of the CDR3: TGTGCCAGCACCCGGGACAGGGGGCTCACCTACAATGAGCAGTTCTTC.

This sequence joins TRBV7-9 and TRBJ2-7; no clear D gene. V dropped 5 bases and J dropped 7 bases, with 15 bases sitting between them. This CDR3 has 13 residues. Germline V gene lookup returns CDR1 SEHNR and CDR2 FQNEAQ (reference sequence). The CDR3 coding sequence is TGTGCCAGCAGCGGAAGAGTCACGGGTGAGCAGTACTTC. It yields the protein CASSGRVTGEQYF.

This clone appeared once. The V and J genes are TRBV2 and TRBJ1-2; D gene ambiguous. The germline V gene has CDR1 SNHLY and CDR2 FYNNEI. The CDR3 is 13 amino acids. The V and J ends lost 4 bases and 7 bases respectively, with 13 bases between them. The CDR3 reads CASSAPEGGGYTF. The CDR3 DNA is TGTGCCAGCAGTGCACCAGAGGGCGGTGGCTACACCTTC. The entire variable domain, with the rest obtained from reference TRBV2 and TRBJ1-2, is as follows: EPEVTQTPSHQVTQMGQEVILRCVPISNHLYFYWYRQILGQKVEFLVSFYNNEISEKSEIFDDQFSVERPDGSNFTLKIRSTKLEDSAMYFCASSAPEGGGYTFGSGTRLTVV.

The chain is built from TRBV11-1 and TRBJ2-1, with D perhaps matching TRBD2 (6 bases). The CDR3 loop spans 14 amino acids. The germline V gene encodes CDR1 SGHAT and CDR2 FQDESV (reference sequence). The V and J ends lost 3 bases and 12 bases respectively, with 18 bases between them. CDR3 residues: CASSFKDRRGLQFF. As DNA, the CDR3 is TGTGCCAGCAGCTTCAAGGACCGCCGGGGGTTGCAGTTCTTC.

This clone is a singleton in its sample. V gene TRBV11-3 combines with J gene TRBJ2-7, with D unresolved. Trimming took 4 bases from V and 6 from J, leaving 13 bases between them. The CDR3 sequence is 13 residues long. Germline V lookup: CDR1 SGHNT, CDR2 YENEEA. CDR3 coding DNA: TGTGCCAGCAGCTCTTCTCTGGGCAGCGAGCAGTACTTC. It is translated as CASSSSLGSEQYF.

This sequence joins TRBV19 and TRBJ1-5; 8 bases are a match to TRBD1. In germline, CDR1 is LNHDA, CDR2 SQIVND (reference sequence). V trimming: 4 bases; J trimming: 5 bases; junction bases outside the gene matches: 4. This CDR3 comprises 14 residues. The CDR3 reads CASSTRTGYQPQHF. CDR3 bases: TGTGCCAGTAGTACTAGGACAGGGTATCAGCCCCAGCATTTT. The complete variable domain, with remaining parts taken from reference TRBV19 and TRBJ1-5, reads DGGITQSPKYLFRKEGQNVTLSCEQNLNHDAMYWYRQDPGQGLRLIYYSQIVNDFQKGDIAEGYSVSREKKESFPLTVTSAQKNPTAFYLCASSTRTGYQPQHFGDGTRLSIL.

CDR3 loop: CASSVGLRTPNTGELFF. The CDR3, as DNA: TGTGCCAGCAGCGTAGGTTTAAGGACACCGAACACCGGGGAGCTGTTTTTT. The chain is built from TRBV9 and TRBJ2-2, with TRBD1 as a possible D gene (5 bases). CDR3 length: 17 residues. The germline V gene has CDR1 SGDLS and CDR2 YYNGEE. V was clipped by 0 bases and J by 0 bases, with 12 bases between them. Based on the CDR3 plus reference TRBV9 and TRBJ2-2, the full variable domain is DSGVTQTPKHLITATGQRVTLRCSPRSGDLSVYWYQQSLDQGLQFLIQYYNGEERAKGNILERFSAQQFPDLHSELNLSSLELGDSALYFCASSVGLRTPNTGELFFGEGSRLTVL.

The chain has TRBV5-1 and TRBJ1-3; 9 bases are shared with TRBD1. This CDR3 is 18 amino acids long. Trimming at V came to 3 bases and at J to 2 bases, leaving 12 bases not matched to a gene. CDR1 SGHRS and CDR2 YFSETQ come from the germline V gene. CDR3 protein: CASSSGTGTVYAGNTIYF. CDR3 coding DNA: TGCGCCAGCAGCTCCGGGACAGGGACGGTCTACGCTGGAAACACCATATATTTT. Filled out from reference TRBV5-1 and TRBJ1-3, the complete variable domain reads KAGVTQTPRYLIKTRGQQVTLSCSPISGHRSVSWYQQTPGQGLQFLFEYFSETQRNKGNFPGRFSGRQFSNSRSEMNVSTLELGDSALYLCASSSGTGTVYAGNTIYFGEGSWLTVV.

The chain employs TRBV6-5 and TRBJ1-6, with a possible D match to TRBD1 (6 bases). Between the trimmed V and J ends, which lost 5 bases and 9 bases, there was a span of 14 bases. The CDR3 has 14 residues. The germline gives CDR1 MNHEY, CDR2 SVGAGI. The CDR3 reads CASSNTGSSSPLHF. In DNA, the CDR3 is TGTGCCAGCAGTAATACAGGGAGTAGTTCACCCCTCCACTTT.

V is TRBV10-3 and J is TRBJ2-3; possible D gene TRBD1, 6 bases. Trimming took off 9 bases at V and 1 base at J, with 11 bases between the two ends. This CDR3 is built from 13 residues. Germline assignment: CDR1 ENHRY and CDR2 SYGVKD. The CDR3 DNA follows: TGTGCCATTCGGACAGCCGGCACAGATACGCAGTATTTT. Amino acid sequence: CAIRTAGTDTQYF.

The V gene is TRBV6-1, the J gene TRBJ1-5; the D gene is possibly TRBD1 (5 bases). The CDR3 is 15 residues long. Germline V gene lookup returns CDR1 MNHNS and CDR2 SASEGT. Trimming took off 0 bases at V and 11 bases at J, with 17 bases between the two ends. The CDR3 is CASSEAGGGIMTQHF. The CDR3 DNA follows: TGTGCCAGCAGTGAAGCCGGCGGGGGAATCATGACCCAGCATTTT.

V is TRBV19 and J is TRBJ2-5, with D possibly TRBD1 on 6 matching bases. The CDR3 length is 13 residues. V was trimmed by 6 bases and J by 4 bases, leaving 12 bases between them. Germline V gives CDR1 LNHDA, CDR2 SQIVND (reference sequence). CDR3 residues: CASRGRGGETQYF. The CDR3 DNA follows: TGTGCCAGTAGGGGCAGGGGTGGAGAGACCCAGTACTTC.

The genes are TRBV20-1 and TRBJ1-2; no reliable D call. The V and J ends lost 4 bases and 0 bases respectively, with 3 bases between them. From germline, CDR1 is DFQATT and CDR2 SNEGSKA (reference sequence). CDR3 size: 11 residues. CDR3 DNA sequence: TGCAGTGCTACGTCTAACTATGGCTACACCTTC. It codes for CSATSNYGYTF.

The chain is built from TRBV19 and TRBJ2-3, with D unclear. Germline-derived CDR1 and CDR2 are LNHDA and SQIVND (reference sequence). V dropped 6 bases and J dropped 4 bases, with 14 bases sitting between them. The CDR3 runs 14 residues. The CDR3 coding sequence is TGTGCCAGTAGCAAATCCCGGGTTGCAGATACGCAGTATTTT. Translated, it gives CASSKSRVADTQYF.

The chain recombines TRBV9 with TRBJ2-5; 7 nucleotides align to TRBD2. The CDR3 is 14 amino acids. The ends lost 2 bases at V and 3 bases at J; junction bases unmatched: 4. Germline values: CDR1 SGDLS, CDR2 YYNGEE. The chain's CDR3 is CASSVRLAEETQYF. CDR3 sequence (DNA): TGTGCCAGCAGCGTTCGGCTAGCGGAAGAGACCCAGTACTTC.

This chain links TRBV5-1 with TRBJ2-1; 9 nucleotides agree with TRBD2. V lost 1 base, J lost 5 bases, and 13 bases stayed unmatched. Per the germline V gene, CDR1 is SGHRS and CDR2 is YFSETQ. This CDR3 has 18 residues. CDR3 coding DNA: TGCGCCAGCAGCTTGCCCCCTGGAGCGGGGGGTTTGAACAATGAGCAGTTCTTC. It codes for CASSLPPGAGGLNNEQFF.

The rearrangement uses TRBV21-1 and TRBJ1-2. TRBV21-1 is designated a pseudogene. The CDR3 has 14 residues. The CDR3: CASSKVGEAYGYTF. The CDR3 nucleotides read TGTGCCAGCAGCAAAGTAGGAGAAGCATATGGCTACACCTTC.

The CDR3 coding sequence is TGTGCCAGCAGCTTAGGGGTAGCGGGGGACTCTAGCACAGATACGCAGTATTTT. Encoded protein: CASSLGVAGDSSTDTQYF. V usage is TRBV7-6 and J usage is TRBJ2-3, with TRBD2 matching over 9 bases. Germline values: CDR1 SGHVS, CDR2 FNYEAQ. The CDR3 is made up of 18 amino acids. V dropped 1 base and J dropped 0; count of bases not matched to a gene: 8. Based on the CDR3 plus reference TRBV7-6 and TRBJ2-3, the full variable domain is GAGVSQSPRYKVTKRGQDVALRCDPISGHVSLYWYRQALGQGPEFLTYFNYEAQQDKSGLPNDRFSAERPEGSISTLTIQRTEQRDSAMYRCASSLGVAGDSSTDTQYFGPGTRLTVL.

In regard to this clone: The sample contains more than one DNA sequence encoding this CDR3. The gene calls are TRBV5-1 and TRBJ2-7, with D possibly being TRBD1 (5 bases). There are 13 residues in the CDR3. Germline CDR1 is SGHRS and CDR2 is YFSETQ. Trimming took 0 bases from V and 6 from J, leaving 10 bases between them. CDR3 bases: TGCGCCAGCAGCTTGGGCCAGGGTTCCGAGCAGTACTTC. Translation gives CASSLGQGSEQYF.

The rearrangement links TRBV4-1 to TRBJ2-7; the D gene is possibly TRBD1 (6 bases). Trimming stripped 4 bases from V and 1 base from J, with 8 bases between. The germline V gene has CDR1 MGHRA and CDR2 YSYEKL. CDR3 length equals 13 residues. Here the CDR3 reads CASSRGQSYEQYF. DNA for the CDR3: TGCGCCAGCAGCCGCGGACAGTCCTACGAGCAGTACTTC.

This clone was detected only a few times. The chain uses TRBV4-1 and TRBJ1-2; 7 nucleotides agree with TRBD1. This CDR3 comprises 13 residues. Germline CDR1 and CDR2: MGHRA and YSYEKL. J lost 2 bases, V lost 5 bases, and 2 bases had no gene match. CDR3 sequence reads: CASSETGNYGYTF. For the CDR3, the DNA is TGCGCCAGCAGCGAGACAGGGAACTATGGCTACACCTTC.

Note on this clone: This CDR3 is also generated by other DNA sequences in the sample. The rearrangement joins TRBV28 to TRBJ1-5, with no clear D. Germline V gene sequence: CDR1 MDHEN, CDR2 SYDVKM. Trimming cost V 2 bases and J 6 bases, with 5 bases left between them. This CDR3 has 12 residues. CDR3 DNA sequence: TGTGCCAGCAGTTTAAGCGGTCAGCCCCAGCATTTT. Its translation is CASSLSGQPQHF.

J is TRBJ2-7 and V is TRBV7-6; the match to TRBD2 covers 15 bases. The CDR3 sequence is 16 residues long. Germline V gives CDR1 SGHVS, CDR2 FNYEAQ. V gave up 5 bases and J gave up 4 bases; unmatched junction bases: 6. The CDR3 DNA sequence: TGTGCCAGCAGCCCGGGACTAGCGGGAGGACAGTACGAGCAGTACTTC. As protein: CASSPGLAGGQYEQYF. The full variable domain, completed using reference TRBV7-6 and TRBJ2-7, is GAGVSQSPRYKVTKRGQDVALRCDPISGHVSLYWYRQALGQGPEFLTYFNYEAQQDKSGLPNDRFSAERPEGSISTLTIQRTEQRDSAMYRCASSPGLAGGQYEQYFGPGTRLTVT.

The chain is built from TRBV6-5 and TRBJ2-5; TRBD2 is a possible D gene (5 bases). Deletions cut 5 bases from V and 5 bases from J, with 15 bases between. Germline loops: CDR1 MNHEY, CDR2 SVGAGI. The CDR3 spans 14 residues. The CDR3 here is CASSEDPTGETQYF. DNA for the CDR3: TGTGCCAGCAGTGAAGACCCCACGGGGGAGACCCAGTACTTC.

The CDR3 bases are TGCGCCAGCAGCCCCAAAGTGGGAGGGGGCACAGATACGCAGTATTTT. Translation gives CASSPKVGGGTDTQYF. This rearrangement joins TRBV5-1 to TRBJ2-3; 7 bases match TRBD2. Germline V gene lookup returns CDR1 SGHRS and CDR2 YFSETQ. The V and J ends lost 4 bases and 1 base, in that order; junction bases with no gene match: 9. The CDR3 has 16 residues.